These 9 T cell receptor beta chains were all obtained from the same sample, sequenced in a study of cytomegalovirus exposure and HLA in healthy donors. The PCR employed 60 Vbeta primers together with 13 Jbeta primers. Sequencing used immunoSEQ multiplex PCR; TCRdb keeps in-frame clones, though not all of them. The table lists 210,000 or so clones, approximately 80% of them singletons, with 0.71% in the top ten. Sequenced input: PBMCs. The receptors shown here come from a boy aged 2 to 10 in good health and CMV-seronegative.

V usage is TRBV5-6 and J usage is TRBJ2-7; TRBD2 matches at 14 bases. The V segment lost 4 bases and the J segment 2 bases; nucleotides outside the gene matches: 8. The CDR3 has 17 amino acids. The germline V gene encodes CDR1 SGHDT and CDR2 YYEEEE. Here the CDR3 DNA reads TGTGCCAGCAGCCCGGGACTAGCGGGGGCTGTCGCCTACGAGCAGTACTTC. It encodes CASSPGLAGAVAYEQYF.

The chain recombines TRBV27 with TRBJ2-5; the match to TRBD2 covers 13 bases. The J call is uncertain, as TRBJ2-7 better fits the DNA end. The germline V gene encodes CDR1 MNHEY and CDR2 SMNVEV (reference sequence). The CDR3 has 15 residues. The CDR3 coding sequence is TGTGCCAGCAGGCCCGGACTAGCGGGAGTCTACGAGCAGTACTTC. Amino acids: CASRPGLAGVYEQYF.

This sequence joins TRBV6-4 and TRBJ2-1; TRBD2 matches at 9 bases. There are 16 residues in the CDR3. From germline, CDR1 is MRHNA and CDR2 SNTAGT. V dropped 3 bases and J dropped 2; count of bases not matched to a gene: 5. CDR3 in amino acids: CASSEGGGAPYNEQFF. The DNA for the CDR3 is TGTGCCAGCAGTGAAGGCGGGGGGGCCCCCTACAATGAGCAGTTCTTC.

The genes are TRBV13 and TRBJ2-1; TRBD2 agrees at 7 bases. V was pared by 5 bases and J by 6 bases, with 13 bases of the junction left unmatched. This CDR3 contains 16 residues. Germline V lookup: CDR1 PRHDT, CDR2 FYEKMQ (reference sequence). CDR3 region: CASSPWGRVPFNEQFF. CDR3 coding DNA: TGTGCCAGCAGCCCCTGGGGGAGGGTCCCCTTCAATGAGCAGTTCTTC.

A remark on this clone: The CDR3 ends on some other residue instead of the conserved phenylalanine or tryptophan, so this is likely a read error. The chain has TRBV29-1 and TRBJ2-7, with D maybe TRBD2 (6 bases). The V end was cut by 7 bases, the J end by 4 bases, with 11 bases between. CDR1 and CDR2 (germline): SQVTM, ANQGSEA. This CDR3 comprises 11 residues. The CDR3 DNA is TGCAGCGGTGGAGGGAAATACGAGCAGTACCTC. Protein sequence: CSGGGKYEQYL.

The chain employs TRBV6-5 and TRBJ2-3; 8 nucleotides match TRBD2. The V and J ends lost 6 bases and 2 bases, in that order; junction bases with no gene match: 7. Looked up from germline, CDR1 is MNHEY and CDR2 is SVGAGI. The CDR3 totals 15 residues. The CDR3 loop reads CASSTTSGPTDTQYF. CDR3 sequence (DNA): TGTGCCAGCAGCACCACTAGCGGCCCCACAGATACGCAGTATTTT.

The chain joins TRBV9 to TRBJ2-2, with 8 bases fitting TRBD2. V was pared by 3 bases and J by 4 bases, with 11 bases of the junction left unmatched. The CDR3 sequence is 17 residues long. From germline, CDR1 is SGDLS and CDR2 YYNGEE. The CDR3 loop reads CASSAGTGGRSTGELFF. The CDR3 coding sequence is TGTGCCAGCAGCGCAGGAACGGGAGGGCGAAGCACCGGGGAGCTGTTTTTT.

J is TRBJ2-1 and V is TRBV5-1, with 14 bases aligning to TRBD2. Germline CDR1 SGHRS, CDR2 YFSETQ. The junction had 13 bases not matched to a gene; V was cut back by 4 bases and J by 4 bases. The CDR3 is made up of 19 amino acids. CDR3 bases: TGCGCCAGCAGCCTTCGACTAGCGGGAGGGCCAGGTCGTTACAATGAGCAGTTCTTC. Residues: CASSLRLAGGPGRYNEQFF.

This chain connects TRBV5-1 to TRBJ2-5; the D gene is possibly TRBD1 (5 bases). Germline CDR1 is SGHRS and CDR2 is YFSETQ. The CDR3 covers 15 residues. Trimming shortened V by 0 bases and J by 5 bases, and 14 bases separated the two germline ends. CDR3 sequence reads: CASSLEGQGFETQYF. DNA of the CDR3: TGCGCCAGCAGCTTGGAAGGGCAGGGTTTTGAGACCCAGTACTTC. Combining the CDR3 with reference TRBV5-1 and TRBJ2-5 gives the whole variable domain KAGVTQTPRYLIKTRGQQVTLSCSPISGHRSVSWYQQTPGQGLQFLFEYFSETQRNKGNFPGRFSGRQFSNSRSEMNVSTLELGDSALYLCASSLEGQGFETQYFGPGTRLLVL.